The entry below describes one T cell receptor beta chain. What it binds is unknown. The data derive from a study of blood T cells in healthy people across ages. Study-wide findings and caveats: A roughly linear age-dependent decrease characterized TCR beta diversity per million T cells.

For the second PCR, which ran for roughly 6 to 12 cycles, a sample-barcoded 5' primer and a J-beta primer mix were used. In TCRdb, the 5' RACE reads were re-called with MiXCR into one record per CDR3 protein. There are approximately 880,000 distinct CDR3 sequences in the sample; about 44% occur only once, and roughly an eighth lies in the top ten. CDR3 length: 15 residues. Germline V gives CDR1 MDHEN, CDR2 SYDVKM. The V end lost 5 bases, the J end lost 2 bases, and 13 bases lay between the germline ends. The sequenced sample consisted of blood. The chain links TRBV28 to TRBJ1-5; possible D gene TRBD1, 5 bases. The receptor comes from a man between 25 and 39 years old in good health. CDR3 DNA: TGTGCCAGCAGTCTCCGGGGGGTCGGCAATCAGCCCCAGCATTTT. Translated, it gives CASSLRGVGNQPQHF.